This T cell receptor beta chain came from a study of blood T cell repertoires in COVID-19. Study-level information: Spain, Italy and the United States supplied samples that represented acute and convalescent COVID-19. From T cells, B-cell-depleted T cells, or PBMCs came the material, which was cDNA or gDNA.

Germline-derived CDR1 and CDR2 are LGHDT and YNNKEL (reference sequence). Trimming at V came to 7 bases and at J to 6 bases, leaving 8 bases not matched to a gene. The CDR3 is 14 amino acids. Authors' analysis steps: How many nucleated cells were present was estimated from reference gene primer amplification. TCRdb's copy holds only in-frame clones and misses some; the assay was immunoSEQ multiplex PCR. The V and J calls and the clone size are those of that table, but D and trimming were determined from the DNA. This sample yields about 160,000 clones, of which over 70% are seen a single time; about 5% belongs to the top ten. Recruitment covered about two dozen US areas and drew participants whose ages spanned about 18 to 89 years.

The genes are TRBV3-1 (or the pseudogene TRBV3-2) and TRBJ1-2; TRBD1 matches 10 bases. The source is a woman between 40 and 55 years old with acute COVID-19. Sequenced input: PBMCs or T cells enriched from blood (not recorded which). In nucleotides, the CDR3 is TGTGCCAGCACCAACCCAGGACAGGGGGATGGCTACACCTTC. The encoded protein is CASTNPGQGDGYTF.